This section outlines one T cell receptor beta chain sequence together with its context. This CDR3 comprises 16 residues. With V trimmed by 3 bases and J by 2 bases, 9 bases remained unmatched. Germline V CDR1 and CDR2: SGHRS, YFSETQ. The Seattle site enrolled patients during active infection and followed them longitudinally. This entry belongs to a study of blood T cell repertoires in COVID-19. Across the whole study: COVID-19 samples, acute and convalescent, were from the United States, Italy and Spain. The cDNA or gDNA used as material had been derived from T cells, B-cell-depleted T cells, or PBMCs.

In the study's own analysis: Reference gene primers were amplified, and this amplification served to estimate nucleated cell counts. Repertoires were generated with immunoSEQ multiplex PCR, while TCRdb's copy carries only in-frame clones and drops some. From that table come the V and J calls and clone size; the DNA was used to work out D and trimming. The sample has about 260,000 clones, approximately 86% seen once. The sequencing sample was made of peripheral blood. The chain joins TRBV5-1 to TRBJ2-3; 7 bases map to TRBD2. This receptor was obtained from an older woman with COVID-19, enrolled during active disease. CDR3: CASSSGTSANTDTQYF. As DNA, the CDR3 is TGCGCCAGCAGCTCAGGAACTAGCGCCAACACAGATACGCAGTATTTT.